What follows is one T cell receptor (beta chain) and its context. As yet, its antigen is unknown. These data originate in a study of T cell responses to AZD1222 COVID-19 vaccine. Assay used: immunoSEQ multiplex PCR; TCRdb lists only in-frame clones, some missing. The top ten clones hold around 4.5% of a sample with tens of thousands of clones, roughly 90% of them seen once. Study observations and caveats: After two AZD1222 doses, spike-specific TCR breadth and depth rose versus day 0. Dominant at 160-218 and 743-854, vaccine-associated CD4 TCRs also spanned spike.

Material: peripheral blood, obtained on day 0 of MenACWY control vaccination. The source of this sequence is an adult in good health.

The CDR3 spells CASRSGQVQETQYF. The CDR3 nucleotides read TGTGCCAGCCGAAGCGGGCAAGTCCAAGAGACCCAGTACTTC. The chain is built from TRBV28 and TRBJ2-5, with D tentatively TRBD2 (6 bases). Between the trimmed V and J ends, which lost 8 bases and 1 base, there was a span of 14 bases. The CDR3 spans 14 residues. From germline, CDR1 is MDHEN and CDR2 SYDVKM.